This record concerns one TCR beta chain sequence. What it recognizes is unknown. The method was immunoSEQ multiplex PCR; TCRdb's version includes in-frame clones alone and lacks a portion of them. The table shows 5,500 to 7,500 clones, with 82% occurring only once. The data were taken from a study of follicular helper T cells after annual influenza vaccination. CDR3 length: 16 amino acids. The germline CDR1 and CDR2 sequences are SGHAT and FQNNGV. Trimming took 7 bases from V and 2 from J; bases not matched to a gene: 11. Documented time point: 2015-2016 season, pre-vaccination. Findings of the study overall: Day 7 ICOS+CD38+ clones later appeared mostly in ICOS-CD38- cTfh. For non-cTfh compartments, undersampling could not be ruled out.

Sequenced here: CXCR5- memory CD4+ T cells sorted from blood, sampled on the day of influenza vaccination. The V call is TRBV11-2, the J call TRBJ2-3, with 8 positions matching TRBD2. This TCR was sampled from an adult who received the influenza vaccine. The CDR3 bases are TGTGCCAGCACCCAGAATGCGGGGGGTACCACAGATACGCAGTATTTT. Translation gives CASTQNAGGTTDTQYF.